These T cell receptor beta chains were read from a single sample in a study of blood T cell repertoires in COVID-19. This table comes from immunoSEQ multiplex PCR, and its TCRdb copy is limited to in-frame clones, with some not included. This sample yields under 60,000 clones, of which roughly 90% are seen a single time; roughly 4% belongs to the top ten. Sequencing was carried out using peripheral blood. Every receptor here comes from a human donor in a cohort sampled during active COVID-19. CDR3s include the opening cysteine and the closing phenylalanine or tryptophan. D genes are given only for firm matches. Size is stated for part of the rows, as once, few or many counts, or as a class when the clone is expanded.

v_gene	j_gene	d_gene	abundance	CDR3aa	CDR3nt
TRBV28	TRBJ2-7	TRBD1	once	CASRRPGQGFSYEQYF	TGTGCCAGCAGAAGGCCGGGACAGGGATTCTCCTACGAGCAGTACTTC
TRBV18	TRBJ1-5	.	once	CASSPGRDQPQHF	TGTGCCAGCTCCCCTGGCAGGGATCAGCCCCAGCATTTT
TRBV5-1	TRBJ1-6	.	.	CASSTQNNNSPLHF	TGCGCCAGCAGCACGCAGAACAATAATTCACCCCTCCACTTT
TRBV24-1	TRBJ1-2	.	few	CATSDPGGIDGYTF	TGTGCCACCAGTGATCCGGGAGGGATTGACGGCTACACCTTC
TRBV6-1	TRBJ1-1	.	.	CASSENGGMNTEAFF	TGTGCCAGCAGTGAAAATGGGGGCATGAACACTGAAGCTTTCTTT
TRBV10-2	TRBJ1-3	.	.	CASSESLTTSGNTIYF	TGCGCCAGCAGTGAGTCGTTGACAACCTCTGGAAACACCATATATTTT
TRBV10-2	TRBJ2-6	.	.	CASSEWQRSGANVLTF	TGCGCCAGCAGTGAGTGGCAGCGCTCTGGGGCCAACGTCCTGACTTTC
TRBV3-1/TRBV3-2	TRBJ1-1	.	.	CASSGWIGDTEAFF	TGTGCCAGCAGCGGTTGGATTGGAGACACTGAAGCTTTCTTT
TRBV11-2	TRBJ2-7	.	.	CASSPHEGVPYEQYF	TGTGCCAGCAGCCCCCATGAGGGAGTTCCCTACGAGCAGTACTTC
TRBV3-1/TRBV3-2	TRBJ1-2	TRBD1	few	CASSQGQGGGYTF	TGTGCCAGCAGCCAAGGACAGGGCGGGGGCTACACCTTC
TRBV7-8	TRBJ1-6	TRBD1	.	CASSLGAGGGSPLHF	TGTGCCAGCAGCTTAGGGGCAGGGGGCGGATCACCCCTCCACTTT
TRBV27	TRBJ1-5	TRBD1	.	CASSPRDRGSNQPQHF	TGTGCCAGCAGTCCGAGGGACAGGGGTTCGAATCAGCCCCAGCATTTT
TRBV7-9	TRBJ2-5	.	.	CASSLGDTYQETQYF	TGTGCCAGCAGCTTAGGGGACACGTATCAAGAGACCCAGTACTTC
TRBV29-1	TRBJ2-7	.	.	CSVGKGGYEQYF	TGCAGCGTTGGAAAGGGGGGGTACGAGCAGTACTTC
TRBV5-1	TRBJ1-4	TRBD1	once	CASSLLQGAHEKLFF	TGCGCCAGCAGCTTATTACAGGGGGCACACGAAAAACTGTTTTTT
TRBV24-1	TRBJ1-6	TRBD1	.	CATTRDRDFNSPLHF	TGTGCCACCACTCGGGACAGAGACTTTAATTCACCCCTCCACTTT
TRBV7-3	TRBJ2-1	TRBD2	.	CASSRLAGTNEQFF	TGTGCCAGCAGCCGACTAGCGGGTACCAATGAGCAGTTCTTC
TRBV20-1	TRBJ2-2	TRBD2	.	CSASNRPSGNTGELFF	TGCAGTGCTAGTAATAGGCCTAGCGGGAACACCGGGGAGCTGTTTTTT
TRBV19	TRBJ1-5	TRBD1	.	CASSADRGPWGNQPQHF	TGTGCCAGTAGTGCCGACAGGGGGCCATGGGGCAATCAGCCCCAGCATTTT
TRBV28	TRBJ2-3	.	.	CASSPWGGASTDTQYF	TGTGCCAGCAGCCCCTGGGGCGGGGCAAGCACAGATACGCAGTATTTT
TRBV6-5	TRBJ2-7	TRBD1	.	CASSYSWRQGSYEQYF	TGTGCCAGCAGTTACTCGTGGAGACAGGGGTCCTACGAGCAGTACTTC
TRBV7-9	TRBJ2-3	TRBD2	.	CASSAGTSGRIGDTQYF	TGTGCCAGCAGCGCCGGGACTAGCGGGAGAATTGGAGATACGCAGTATTTT
TRBV3-1/TRBV3-2	TRBJ1-2	TRBD1	.	CASSQADRVGFGYTF	TGTGCCAGCAGCCAAGCCGACAGGGTAGGTTTTGGCTACACCTTC
TRBV19	TRBJ2-7	.	.	CASTLGPHGGEQYF	TGTGCCAGTACCCTTGGCCCGCACGGAGGCGAGCAGTACTTC
TRBV2	TRBJ1-3	TRBD1	.	CASRDRGRGNTIYF	TGTGCCAGCAGGGACAGGGGGCGCGGAAACACCATATATTTT
TRBV18	TRBJ2-7	TRBD2	.	CASSLRTSGVYEQYF	TGTGCCAGCTCACTACGGACTAGCGGAGTCTACGAGCAGTACTTC
TRBV7-8	TRBJ2-2	.	.	CASSLSQGLSGELFF	TGTGCCAGCAGCTTATCACAGGGTTTGTCCGGGGAGCTGTTTTTT
TRBV19	TRBJ2-5	TRBD2	.	CATRTGGETQYF	TGTGCCACCCGCACCGGGGGGGAGACCCAGTACTTC
TRBV30	TRBJ1-1	TRBD1	once	CAWSDPGQGANTEAFF	TGTGCCTGGAGTGACCCGGGACAGGGGGCGAACACTGAAGCTTTCTTT
TRBV5-1	TRBJ1-3	TRBD1	.	CASSYQGAGGGNTIYF	TGCGCCAGCAGCTACCAGGGGGCCGGGGGTGGAAACACCATATATTTT
TRBV7-9	TRBJ2-7	TRBD2	.	CASSPPGLVMYEQYF	TGTGCCAGCAGCCCCCCGGGACTAGTTATGTACGAGCAGTACTTC
TRBV9	TRBJ2-1	.	.	CASSVGGTHNEQFF	TGTGCCAGCAGCGTAGGCGGGACCCACAATGAGCAGTTCTTC
TRBV12-3/TRBV12-4	TRBJ1-5	TRBD1	.	CASSRTGFQPQHF	TGTGCCAGCAGCCGGACAGGGTTTCAGCCCCAGCATTTT
TRBV6-5	TRBJ2-5	TRBD1	.	CASRDRVETQYF	TGTGCCAGCCGAGACAGGGTAGAGACCCAGTACTTC
TRBV6-5	TRBJ2-5	TRBD1	.	CASSGQGYQETQYF	TGTGCCAGTTCGGGACAGGGCTACCAAGAGACCCAGTACTTC